This T cell receptor beta chain is from a study of blood T cell repertoires in COVID-19. The wider study: Donors in the United States, Italy and Spain gave samples during acute or convalescent COVID-19. The cDNA or gDNA used as material had been derived from T cells, B-cell-depleted T cells, or PBMCs.

CDR1 and CDR2 from the germline V gene are MNHGY and SVAAGI. CDR3 length: 19 amino acids. Trimming removed 6 bases at V and 6 bases at J, with 27 bases between. Libraries were prepared by immunoSEQ multiplex PCR; TCRdb keeps only in-frame clonotypes and omits some of them. The sample contains more than 90,000 clones, around 85% of which appear only once. The chain has TRBV6-9 and TRBJ1-6, with D perhaps matching TRBD1 (6 bases). The sequenced sample was peripheral blood. The receptor's source is a man aged 80 or over with acute or convalescent COVID-19. This chain's CDR3 is CASSFRVSLRGRVNSPLHF. The CDR3 coding sequence is TGTGCCAGCAGCTTTAGGGTATCTTTGAGGGGGAGGGTTAATTCACCCCTCCACTTT.